This T cell receptor (beta chain) was profiled in a study of blood T cell repertoires in COVID-19. Sequencing used immunoSEQ multiplex PCR; TCRdb keeps in-frame clones, though not all of them. The top ten hold 1.3% of the sample, which has about 380,000 clones, around 87% seen once. This CDR3 has 13 amino acids. From germline, CDR1 is MNHEY and CDR2 SMNVEV (reference sequence). Trimming shortened V by 3 bases and J by 4 bases, and 9 bases separated the two germline ends. This TCR was sampled from a man aged 25-45 years who had recovered from COVID-19. V and J are TRBV27 and TRBJ1-2; D not resolved. The specimen was PBMCs or T cells enriched from blood (not recorded which). The CDR3 sequence is CASSLAETYGYTF. CDR3 sequence (DNA): TGTGCCAGCAGTTTGGCGGAAACCTATGGCTACACCTTC.